The source of this T cell receptor beta chain is a study of T cell changes during pregnancy in multiple sclerosis. TCRdb's table, derived via immunoSEQ multiplex PCR, lists solely in-frame clones and lacks some. The repertoire holds approximately 37,000 clones, with under 95% as singletons. Germline V gene sequence: CDR1 SGHNT, CDR2 YYREEE (reference sequence). This CDR3 has 15 residues. V lost 2 bases to trimming and J lost 5 bases, with 16 bases between them. Source: CD4+ T cells from peripheral blood mononuclear cells, taken in the third trimester of pregnancy. The origin of this receptor is a female donor in good health, enrolled as a control in a pregnancy study. The V call is TRBV5-4, the J call TRBJ1-1; D gene unclear. For the CDR3, the DNA is TGTGCCAGCAGCTTAGCGGCAGCCTCGGGGACTGAAGCTTTCTTT. Amino acid sequence: CASSLAAASGTEAFF.